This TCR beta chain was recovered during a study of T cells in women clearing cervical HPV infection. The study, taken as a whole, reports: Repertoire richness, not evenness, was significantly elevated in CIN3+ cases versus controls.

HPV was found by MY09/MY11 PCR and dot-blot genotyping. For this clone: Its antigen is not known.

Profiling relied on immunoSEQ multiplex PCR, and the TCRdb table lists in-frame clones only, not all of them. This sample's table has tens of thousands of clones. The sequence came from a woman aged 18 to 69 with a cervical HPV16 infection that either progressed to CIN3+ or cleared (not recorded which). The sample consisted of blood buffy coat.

CDR3 DNA (partial): TGCAGTGCTAGAGACGGACAGGACCCCACTGAGGATGGC. Amino acids: CSARDGQDPTEDG. The whole CDR3 reads CSARDGQDPTEDGYTF. The chain employs TRBV20-1 and TRBJ1-2, with 7 bases fitting TRBD1. The read ends 3 residues shy of where the CDR3 ends; the end is completed using the germline J gene. Looked up from germline, CDR1 is DFQATT and CDR2 is SNEGSKA (reference sequence). V dropped 0 bases and J dropped 6; count of bases not matched to a gene: 13. The CDR3 totals 16 residues.